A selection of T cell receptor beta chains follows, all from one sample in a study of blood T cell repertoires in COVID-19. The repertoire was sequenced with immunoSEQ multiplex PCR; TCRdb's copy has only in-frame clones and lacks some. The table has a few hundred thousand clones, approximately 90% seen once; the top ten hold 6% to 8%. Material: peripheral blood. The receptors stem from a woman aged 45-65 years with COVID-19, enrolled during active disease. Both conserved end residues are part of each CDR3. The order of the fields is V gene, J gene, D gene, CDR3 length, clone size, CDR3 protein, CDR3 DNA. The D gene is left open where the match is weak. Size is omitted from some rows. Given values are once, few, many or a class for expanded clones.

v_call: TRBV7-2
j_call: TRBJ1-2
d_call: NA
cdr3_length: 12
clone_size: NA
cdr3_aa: CASSPRLDGYTF
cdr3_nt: TGTGCCAGCAGCCCCCGACTGGATGGCTACACCTTC

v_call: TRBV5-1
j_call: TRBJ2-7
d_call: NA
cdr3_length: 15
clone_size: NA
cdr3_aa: CASSLVASDSYEQYF
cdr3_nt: TGCGCCAGCAGCTTGGTGGCTAGCGACTCCTACGAGCAGTACTTC

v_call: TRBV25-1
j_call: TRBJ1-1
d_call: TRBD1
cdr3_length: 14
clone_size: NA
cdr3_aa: CASRALQGTTEAFF
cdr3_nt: TGTGCCAGCAGGGCACTACAGGGGACCACTGAAGCTTTCTTT

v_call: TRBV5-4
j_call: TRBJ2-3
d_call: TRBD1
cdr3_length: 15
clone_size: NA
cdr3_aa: CASSQKGQGADTQYF
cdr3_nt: TGTGCCAGCAGCCAAAAAGGACAGGGGGCAGATACGCAGTATTTT

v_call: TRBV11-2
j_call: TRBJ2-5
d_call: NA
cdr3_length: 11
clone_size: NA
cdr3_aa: CASSFSRTAHF
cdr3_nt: TGTGCCAGCAGCTTCTCTCGGACTGCCCACTTC

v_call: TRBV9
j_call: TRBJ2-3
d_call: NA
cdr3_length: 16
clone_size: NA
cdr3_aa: CASSVIPQGLADTQYF
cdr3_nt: TGTGCCAGCAGCGTAATCCCTCAGGGGTTGGCCGATACGCAGTATTTT

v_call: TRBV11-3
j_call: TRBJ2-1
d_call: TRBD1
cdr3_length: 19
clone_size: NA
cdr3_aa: CASSGRAVDRGYSYNEQFF
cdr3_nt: TGTGCCAGCAGCGGGCGAGCGGTCGACAGGGGCTATTCCTACAATGAGCAGTTCTTC

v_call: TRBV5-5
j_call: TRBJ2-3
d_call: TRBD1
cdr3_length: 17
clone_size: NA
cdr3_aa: CASSQTTGTGRRDTQYF
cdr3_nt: TGTGCCAGCAGCCAAACGACAGGGACCGGTCGGAGAGATACGCAGTATTTT

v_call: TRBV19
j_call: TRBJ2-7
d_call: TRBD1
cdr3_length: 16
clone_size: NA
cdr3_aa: CASSMSQGALVYEQYF
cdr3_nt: TGTGCCAGTAGTATGAGTCAGGGGGCGCTGGTCTACGAGCAGTACTTC

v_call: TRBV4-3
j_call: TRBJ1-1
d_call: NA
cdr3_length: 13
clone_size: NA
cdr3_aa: CASSLTGFTEAFF
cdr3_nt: TGCGCCAGCAGCCTCACAGGGTTCACTGAAGCTTTCTTT

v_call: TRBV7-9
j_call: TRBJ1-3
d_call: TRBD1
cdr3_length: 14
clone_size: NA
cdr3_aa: CAARGTGPGNTIYF
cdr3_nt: TGTGCCGCCCGAGGGACAGGGCCTGGAAACACCATATATTTT

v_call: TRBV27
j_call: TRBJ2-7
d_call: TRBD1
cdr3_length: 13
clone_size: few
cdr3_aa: CASGRDSAYEQYF
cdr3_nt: TGTGCCAGCGGCCGGGACAGTGCCTACGAGCAGTACTTC

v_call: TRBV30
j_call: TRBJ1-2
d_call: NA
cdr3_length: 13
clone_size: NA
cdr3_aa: CAWSVMRSEGYTF
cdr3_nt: TGTGCCTGGAGTGTAATGAGGTCTGAGGGCTACACCTTC